These 7 T cell receptor beta chains came from one sample sequenced in a study of T cell responses to AZD1222 COVID-19 vaccine. The repertoire was sequenced with immunoSEQ multiplex PCR; TCRdb's copy has only in-frame clones and lacks some. This table holds about 100,000 clones, approximately 87% found once. The sequenced sample was peripheral blood, obtained on day 0 of AZD1222 vaccination. These receptors all stem from an adult in good health.

The chain carries TRBV6-5 and TRBJ1-4; D is uncertain. V was trimmed by 6 bases and J by 4 bases, leaving 12 bases between them. CDR1 and CDR2 (germline): MNHEY, SVGAGI. CDR3 length equals 14 residues. CDR3 sequence reads: CASRDLKGNEKLFF. In DNA form, the CDR3 reads TGTGCCAGCAGGGACCTAAAGGGTAATGAAAAACTGTTTTTT.

This chain connects TRBV2 to TRBJ1-1; D unclear. V was shortened by 6 bases and J by 3 bases, with 11 bases between the two germline ends. There are 13 residues in the CDR3. Germline CDR1 SNHLY, CDR2 FYNNEI. The CDR3: CASRTGPDTEAFF. CDR3 in DNA: TGTGCCAGCAGAACCGGGCCCGACACTGAAGCTTTCTTT.

The count of this clone is one. J is TRBJ1-2 and V is TRBV9; D is undetermined. V was trimmed by 3 bases and J by 5 bases, leaving 11 bases between them. This CDR3 has 13 amino acids. Germline CDR1 and CDR2: SGDLS and YYNGEE. This chain's CDR3 is CASSAGLGYGYTF. The CDR3 DNA sequence: TGTGCCAGCAGCGCTGGTCTGGGGTATGGCTACACCTTC.

The CDR3 sequence is CASRSEGDYGYTF. The CDR3 coding sequence is TGTGCCAGCAGGTCCGAAGGAGACTATGGCTACACCTTC. V gene TRBV6-5 combines with J gene TRBJ1-2, with unresolved D. V gave up 6 bases and J gave up 3 bases, with 11 bases separating them. Per the germline V gene, CDR1 is MNHEY and CDR2 is SVGAGI. The CDR3 is 13 amino acids.

This clone was seen only once. The V gene is TRBV5-1, the J gene TRBJ2-3; D is perhaps TRBD2 (6 bases). V was pared by 4 bases and J by 3 bases, with 21 bases between. The germline V gene has CDR1 SGHRS and CDR2 YFSETQ. The CDR3 consists of 17 residues. CDR3 amino acids: CASSRLAGQGVTDTQYF. The CDR3 nucleotides read TGCGCCAGCAGCCGTCTGGCGGGGCAGGGTGTAACAGATACGCAGTATTTT.

The rearrangement uses TRBV5-5 and TRBJ1-5; perhaps TRBD1 as D (5 bases). V lost 5 bases, J lost 4 bases, and 10 bases lay in between. The CDR3 spans 13 residues. Germline CDR1 reads SGHKS; CDR2 reads YYEKEE (reference sequence). As DNA, the CDR3 is TGTGCCAGCAGTCCCCAGGGAAATCAGCCCCAGCATTTT. It specifies CASSPQGNQPQHF.

The chain joins TRBV27 to TRBJ1-6, with D perhaps matching TRBD1 (6 bases). The CDR3 totals 16 residues. Germline V gene sequence: CDR1 MNHEY, CDR2 SMNVEV (reference sequence). Trimming stripped 0 bases from V and 7 bases from J, with 13 bases between. Written as DNA, the CDR3 is TGTGCCAGCAGTTTATCCCCCCCGGGACAAAATTCACCCCTCCACTTT. It is translated as CASSLSPPGQNSPLHF.